This entry lists 18 T cell receptor beta chains sequenced from one sample in a study of blood T cell repertoires in COVID-19. Assay used: immunoSEQ multiplex PCR; TCRdb lists only in-frame clones, some missing. The table lists around 100,000 clones, about 89% of them singletons. The sequencing input was peripheral blood. The source of these receptors is a man aged 35-49 years with acute or convalescent COVID-19.

The chain couples TRBV16 to TRBJ2-1; 8 nucleotides line up with TRBD1. The CDR3 is 14 residues long. CDR1 and CDR2 (germline): KGHSY, FQNENV. Trimming removed 3 bases from V and 10 bases from J; junction bases left unmatched: 8. The CDR3 sequence is CASSQVRGLREQFF. The CDR3 region has the DNA TGTGCCAGCAGCCAGGTCAGGGGGCTTCGGGAGCAGTTCTTC.

This chain links TRBV27 with TRBJ1-1, with TRBD1 identical over 8 bases. There are 18 residues in the CDR3. Germline V lookup: CDR1 MNHEY, CDR2 SMNVEV (reference sequence). V gave up 4 bases and J gave up 3 bases; unmatched junction bases: 16. The chain's CDR3 is CASSSVGQGALRDTEAFF. The CDR3 DNA reads TGTGCCAGCAGTTCGGTCGGCCAGGGGGCGCTAAGAGACACTGAAGCTTTCTTT.

V gene TRBV27 combines with J gene TRBJ1-2; 9 positions agree with TRBD1. Germline V lookup: CDR1 MNHEY, CDR2 SMNVEV (reference sequence). This CDR3 is 13 amino acids long. V lost 6 bases to trimming and J lost 2 bases; unmatched junction nucleotides: 1. The CDR3 sequence: CASRGTGNYGYTF. CDR3 nucleotides: TGTGCCAGCAGGGGGACAGGGAACTATGGCTACACCTTC.

In nucleotides, the CDR3 is TGTGCCAGCAGTTTAATCCGTTTCGGGGGCTACGAGCAGTACTTC. It is translated as CASSLIRFGGYEQYF. This chain links TRBV6-6 with TRBJ2-7; tentative D call: TRBD2 (6 bases). The CDR3 is made up of 15 amino acids. V was shortened by 4 bases and J by 3 bases, with 16 bases between the two germline ends. Per germline, CDR1 MNHNY and CDR2 SVGAGI (reference sequence).

The chain couples TRBV3-1 (or the pseudogene TRBV3-2) to TRBJ2-1; D is unresolved. The CDR3 runs to 11 residues. Germline V lookup: CDR1 LGHDT, CDR2 YNNKEL (reference sequence). V shed 6 bases and J shed 8 bases, with 8 bases lying between them. The CDR3 DNA is TGTGCCAGCAGTCGACTGGATGAGCAGTTCTTC. Translating it yields CASSRLDEQFF.

The gene calls are TRBV29-1 and TRBJ2-7; tentatively, D is TRBD1 (6 bases). The germline V and J ends were trimmed by 3 bases and 3 bases, with 15 bases remaining between them. The CDR3 length is 14 residues. Germline V gene sequence: CDR1 SQVTM, CDR2 ANQGSEA. The CDR3 loop reads CSVERAGASYEQYF. The CDR3 nucleotides read TGCAGCGTTGAGAGGGCAGGGGCTAGCTACGAGCAGTACTTC.

The V and J genes are TRBV20-1 and TRBJ2-5; D is unresolved. V lost 7 bases to trimming and J lost 4 bases, with 10 bases between them. The CDR3 has 11 residues. Germline V gives CDR1 DFQATT, CDR2 SNEGSKA (reference sequence). The CDR3 is CSGKLRETQYF. The CDR3, as DNA: TGCAGTGGTAAACTGCGAGAGACCCAGTACTTC.

This clone was counted only a few times. This chain connects TRBV21-1 to TRBJ1-1; the table gives TRBD1 as D, unverified against the DNA. TRBV21-1 is recorded as a pseudogene. CDR3 length: 14 amino acids. The CDR3 loop is CASSKGGRNTEAFF. CDR3 bases: TGTGCCAGCAGCAAAGGGGGCCGGAACACTGAAGCTTTCTTT.

V gene TRBV7-9 combines with J gene TRBJ2-1, with 8 bases fitting TRBD1. The CDR3 contains 15 residues. Germline V gene sequence: CDR1 SEHNR, CDR2 FQNEAQ (reference sequence). The V gene end was trimmed by 5 bases and the J gene end by 4 bases; junction bases not matched to a gene: 7. The DNA of the CDR3 is TGTGCCAGCAGCCCGAGGACAGGGTTGTACAATGAGCAGTTCTTC. Translated, it gives CASSPRTGLYNEQFF.

The CDR3: CASSQVRTENQPQHF. CDR3 DNA sequence: TGCGCCAGCAGCCAAGTACGGACAGAGAATCAGCCCCAGCATTTT. This chain joins TRBV4-1 and TRBJ1-5, with a weak D call TRBD1 (6 bases). Between the trimmed V and J ends, which lost 1 base and 4 bases, there was a span of 11 bases. CDR3 length: 15 residues. Germline CDR1 and CDR2: MGHRA and YSYEKL.

J is TRBJ2-7 and V is TRBV19; possibly TRBD2 for D (5 bases). V shed 3 bases and J shed 5 bases, with 14 bases lying between them. CDR1 and CDR2 (germline): LNHDA, SQIVND (reference sequence). This CDR3 contains 14 residues. Here the CDR3 DNA reads TGTGCCAGTAGTATTCTCGGTGAGGGTCACGAGCAGTACTTC. The encoded protein is CASSILGEGHEQYF.

CDR3 DNA: TGTGCCAGCAGACAGACAGGGGGGTTAGACACTGAAGCTTTCTTT. Translated, it gives CASRQTGGLDTEAFF. The chain recombines TRBV5-6 with TRBJ1-1, with 9 bases that match TRBD1. Trimming took 5 bases from V and 3 from J; bases not matched to a gene: 8. CDR1 SGHDT and CDR2 YYEEEE come from the germline V gene. This CDR3 is built from 15 residues.

CDR3 bases: TGTGCCTGGAGTAGGAGTAGCGGGGGTATTTCCTACGAGCAGTACTTC. This encodes CAWSRSSGGISYEQYF. V gene TRBV30 combines with J gene TRBJ2-7; 9 nucleotides agree with TRBD2. The CDR3 loop spans 16 amino acids. V lost 2 bases, J lost 1 base, and 9 bases stayed unmatched. The germline V gene encodes CDR1 GTSNPN and CDR2 SVGIG (reference sequence).

The chain has TRBV18 and TRBJ1-2; a possible D gene is TRBD1 (6 bases). Germline lookup yields CDR1 KGHSH and CDR2 LQKENI. V was clipped by 3 bases and J by 6 bases, with 17 bases between them. The CDR3 runs to 15 residues. The CDR3 protein is CASSPQGPPANGYTF. The CDR3 DNA follows: TGTGCCAGCTCACCGCAGGGGCCCCCTGCTAATGGCTACACCTTC.

The chain combines TRBV5-5 with TRBJ1-1; D possibly corresponds to TRBD1 (6 bases). V gave up 3 bases and J gave up 4 bases, with 16 bases separating them. The CDR3 has 15 amino acids. Germline V gene sequence: CDR1 SGHKS, CDR2 YYEKEE (reference sequence). CDR3 DNA sequence: TGTGCCAGCAGCTCGGTCAAGGGGGGGTTCACTGAAGCTTTCTTT. This codes for CASSSVKGGFTEAFF. Complete variable domain (other parts from reference TRBV5-5 and TRBJ1-1): DAGVTQSPTHLIKTRGQQVTLRCSPISGHKSVSWYQQVLGQGPQFIFQYYEKEERGRGNFPDRFSARQFPNYSSELNVNALLLGDSALYLCASSSVKGGFTEAFFGQGTRLTVV.

This clone was seen only a few times. The chain couples TRBV3-1 (or the pseudogene TRBV3-2) to TRBJ1-4; 9 bases are a match to TRBD1. The J segment lost 8 bases and the V segment lost 2 bases, leaving 6 bases of the junction unmatched. CDR3 length: 15 residues. CDR1 and CDR2 from the germline V gene are LGHDT and YNNKEL (reference sequence). Here the CDR3 DNA reads TGTGCCAGCAGCCAACCGGGACAGGGTCAAGAAAAACTGTTTTTT. Translating gives CASSQPGQGQEKLFF.

The sample holds a few counts of this clone. This rearrangement joins TRBV2 to TRBJ1-2, with TRBD1 identical over 7 bases. This CDR3 contains 13 residues. Germline V CDR1 and CDR2: SNHLY, FYNNEI. V was clipped by 5 bases and J by 7 bases; unmatched bases: 7. CDR3 sequence: CASSLTGSSGYTF. Written as DNA, the CDR3 is TGTGCCAGCAGTCTGACAGGGTCTAGTGGCTACACCTTC.

J is TRBJ1-1 and V is TRBV5-1, with 7 bases fitting TRBD1. CDR1 and CDR2 (germline): SGHRS, YFSETQ. The CDR3 consists of 14 residues. The ends lost 2 bases at V and 5 bases at J; junction bases unmatched: 6. CDR3 DNA sequence: TGCGCCAGCAGCTTTGACAGGGCGAGGACTGAAGCTTTCTTT. Residues: CASSFDRARTEAFF.